The present TCR beta chain was sequenced within a study of identical twins. Findings and limits, study-wide: Those out-of-frame alpha sequences shared by twins showed an excess of low generation probability. Modelling underestimated the level of out-of-frame TCR alpha sharing observed in monozygotic twins.

This clonotype was counted ten times or more. What it binds is unknown. One entry per CDR3 protein, called by TCRdb with MiXCR from the 5' RACE reads. Among 100,000 or so distinct CDR3 sequences listed, 5.5% to 7% were seen once. Trimming removed 5 bases from V and 5 bases from J; junction bases left unmatched: 14. CDR1 is SGHVS and CDR2 is FNYEAQ in the germline V gene. This CDR3 is built from 16 residues. Sequencing was performed on memory T cells sorted from blood. This receptor was identified in a woman in her 50s in good health. The chain is built from TRBV7-6 and TRBJ2-7; 8 positions agree with TRBD1. The CDR3 DNA reads as TGTGCCAGCAGCCACAAGGTGGGGACAGGTGTTGACGAGCAGTACTTC. The encoded protein is CASSHKVGTGVDEQYF.